This T cell receptor beta chain comes out of a study of read filtering for tumor transcriptome and immune sequencing (dated by TCRdb to between 2020 and 2021). For the wider study: The cohort had approximately 16 male and 14 female patients with a mean age of about 70 years, ranging from 47 to 80. Per sample, about 3.5 to 11 million TCR-region mapped reads were obtained with IR-seq, compared with only about 80 to 1,400 with RNA-seq. Whole-transcriptome libraries were prepared with the TruSeq RNA Access Library Prep Kit after DNase treatment. By revised international staging, eight or nine patients were R-ISS I, 16 were R-ISS II and roughly seven were R-ISS III. A main aim was a read-filtering strategy for immune repertoire data, specifically whether clonotypes supported by a single read should be removed. The study compared TCR repertoires from targeted immune repertoire sequencing and bulk whole-transcriptome sequencing run on the same bone marrow samples.

TCR libraries were constructed from 400 ng RNA using the Immunoverse kit, and molecular barcoded adaptors covering alpha/delta and beta/gamma chains were employed. TCR library preparation was performed with the same RNA that was used for transcriptome sequencing. An Illumina HiSeq 4000 with 2 x 150 cycles was used to sequence the TCR libraries. In the paper's pipeline: With MiXCR, TCR reads were aligned to human V, D, J and C references and assembled into CDR3 clonotypes, with quality filtering and error correction included. Clonotype counts and gene usage diversity were analyzed with the tcR package in R. For inspection of raw mapping reads, RNA-seq reads were mapped by STAR aligner version 2.5.3a onto GRCh37 of the human genome. To test how sequencing depth affected the clonotypes detected, IR-seq fastq files were randomly downsampled with Seqtk 1.3. TCRdb redid the processing of the public reads, applying fastp at Q25 and MiXCR, and retained in-frame beta chains. Duplicate CDR3 protein sequences are folded into a single record with the most common DNA and genes. The V and J calls and clone size are TCRdb's, not the authors'. The sample contains 120,000 or so distinct CDR3 sequences, about an eighth of them found a single time. 9.5% to 11% of the sample is held by the ten biggest clonotypes.

Inclusive of the bounding cysteine and phenylalanine, the CDR3 is 13 residues long. Only the CDR3 DNA stays, 39 bases, in frame from base 1. Via the germline V gene, CDR1 is SGHRS and CDR2 YFSETQ. V was cut back by 4 bases and J by 5 bases, leaving a gap of 13 bases between them. On the study overall, not on this receptor specifically: IR-seq captured clonotypes at much higher depth and more reliably than RNA-seq, and smaller IR-seq throughput sufficed to identify most shared clonotypes. The correlation between IR-seq and RNA-seq shared clonotype proportions rose when single-read clonotypes were removed. In IR-seq, approximately 82% of clonotypes but 3.5% to 4% of total reads were represented by single-read clonotypes, whereas in RNA-seq, 60% to 75% of clonotypes and approximately 44% of reads were represented by single-read clonotypes. The sorted CD138-negative fraction was not purified T cells but a mixed bone marrow immune population.

This clonotype was counted ten times or more. The antigen this receptor binds is unknown. One base away there is no much larger clone; base qualities are not given. Every patient had bone marrow sampled at the time of active disease. Ficoll-Hypaque density gradient centrifugation was used to isolate the bone marrow mononuclear cells. CD138-negative cells were obtained by negative selection after labeling with CD138 magnetic microbeads on a MACS separator, removing myeloma plasma cells. Flow cytometry on an Attune NxT with CD138 antibodies was used to check the purity of the isolated cells. TRIzol reagent was used to extract total RNA, and a NanoDrop spectrophotometer was used to quantify the extracted RNA. Paired RNA-seq and IR-seq were performed on the CD138-negative bone marrow sample of each patient.

The sequencing input was a population of CD138-negative cells sorted from bone marrow. Reading the label with the study, this specimen's cell subset or site is: bone marrow mononuclear cells depleted of CD138+ plasma/myeloma cells by negative magnetic selection. The chain employs TRBV5-1 and TRBJ2-7; TRBD2 could be the D gene, as 5 bases match. The receptor was isolated from a donor aged 40 or over with multiple myeloma. The DNA is as follows: TGCGCCAGCAGCGATCCGAGGGTGAACGAGCAGTACTTC. It is translated as CASSDPRVNEQYF.